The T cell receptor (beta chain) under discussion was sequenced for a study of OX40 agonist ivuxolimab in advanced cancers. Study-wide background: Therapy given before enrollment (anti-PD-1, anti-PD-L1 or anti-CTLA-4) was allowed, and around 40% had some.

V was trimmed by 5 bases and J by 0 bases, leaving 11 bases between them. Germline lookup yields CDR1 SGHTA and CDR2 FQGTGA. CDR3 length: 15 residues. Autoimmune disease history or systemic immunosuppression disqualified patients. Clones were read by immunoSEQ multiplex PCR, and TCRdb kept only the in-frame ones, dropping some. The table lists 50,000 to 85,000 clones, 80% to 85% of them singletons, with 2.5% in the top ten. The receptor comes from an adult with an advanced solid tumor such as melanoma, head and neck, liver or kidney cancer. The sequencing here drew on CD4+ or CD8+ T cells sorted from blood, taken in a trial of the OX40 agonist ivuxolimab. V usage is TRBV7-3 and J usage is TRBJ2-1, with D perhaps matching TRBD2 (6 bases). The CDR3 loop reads CASSRSGSSYNEQFF. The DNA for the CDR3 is TGTGCCAGCAGCCGTAGCGGAAGCTCCTACAATGAGCAGTTCTTC.